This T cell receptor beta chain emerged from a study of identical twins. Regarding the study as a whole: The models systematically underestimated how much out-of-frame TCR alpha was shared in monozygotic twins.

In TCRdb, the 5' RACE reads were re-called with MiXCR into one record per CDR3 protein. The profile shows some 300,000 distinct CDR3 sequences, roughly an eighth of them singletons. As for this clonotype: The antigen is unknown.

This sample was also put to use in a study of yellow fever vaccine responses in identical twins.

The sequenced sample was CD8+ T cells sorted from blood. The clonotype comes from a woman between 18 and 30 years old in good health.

CDR3 amino acids: CSALDRDSNQPQHF. The CDR3 nucleotides are TGCAGTGCTTTGGACAGGGATAGCAATCAGCCCCAGCATTTT. This chain connects TRBV20-1 to TRBJ1-5; 8 bases map to TRBD1. Germline CDR1 reads DFQATT; CDR2 reads SNEGSKA (reference sequence). V shed 5 bases, J shed 0 bases, and the junction held 3 bases outside the gene matches. The length of the CDR3 is 14 residues.